A selection of T cell receptor beta chains follows, all from one sample in a study of CXCR3-negative and CXCR3-positive naive CD8 T cells. Reprocessing the 5' RACE reads, TCRdb reports a single entry for every CDR3 protein and omits DNA. The sample table includes about 23,000 distinct CDR3 sequences. Source material: memory CD8+ T cells from blood. The source is a human donor in good health. Some clones in this sample may be carry-over from other donors' samples. CDR3s include the opening cysteine and the closing phenylalanine or tryptophan. Not all rows give a size; the values are once, few, many and, for expanded clones, a class.

TRBJ2-7 TRBV7-2 . CASSNGTSGVVEQYF
TRBJ2-2 TRBV9 . CASSGIPSNTGELFF
TRBJ2-2 TRBV11-2 . CASSRRGNTGELFF
TRBJ1-1 TRBV30 . CALGIGFNTEAFF
TRBJ2-1 TRBV28 . CASSFWGTDNEQFF
TRBJ2-3 TRBV28 . CASSLRPGTDTQYF
TRBJ2-7 TRBV29-1 . CSARGQGSSYEQYF
TRBJ1-1 TRBV28 . CASNLPGGNTEAFF
TRBJ1-3 TRBV10-2 . CASSELWRSGNTIYF
TRBJ2-1 TRBV7-9 . CASSPGLAGGEQFF
TRBJ1-4 TRBV5-1 . CASSLGRGEKLFF
TRBJ1-2 TRBV5-1 . CASRPTFNYGYTF
TRBJ2-3 TRBV19 . CASSIEPLAGASTDTQYF
TRBJ2-7 TRBV7-9 . CASTGPGGRYEQYF
TRBJ1-1 TRBV11-3 . CASSLLQRAGGPGTEAFF
TRBJ1-5 TRBV28 . CASSRSYRGLGQPQHF
TRBJ1-5 TRBV4-1 . CASSQGQRNQPQHF
TRBJ2-7 TRBV29-1 . CSVEDPSRDSRTYEQYF
TRBJ2-2 TRBV5-5 . CASRSSGGNTGELFF
TRBJ2-2 TRBV20-1 . CSATTSGRIGELFF
TRBJ1-4 TRBV20-1 medium-sized CSAWPLAATNEKLFF
TRBJ2-1 TRBV29-1 . CSVLAGGPGNEQFF
TRBJ1-2 TRBV7-9 . CASSPFRTGNGYTF
TRBJ2-7 TRBV7-8 . CASSSTGEPYEQYF
TRBJ2-1 TRBV29-1 . CSGDGGFDNEQFF
TRBJ1-1 TRBV12-3/TRBV12-4 . CASSFKAYKAEAFF
TRBJ2-2 TRBV6-5 . CASGGGGRDTGELFF
TRBJ2-7 TRBV29-1 . CSGTGTESSYEQYF
TRBJ2-7 TRBV29-1 . CSVRHPSSYEQYF
TRBJ2-7 TRBV7-9 . CASSFGSEQYF
TRBJ2-7 TRBV7-8 . CASSAGSGPYEQYF
TRBJ2-5 TRBV7-3 . CASSAGGQETQYF
TRBJ2-1 TRBV9 . CASSVEDSIYNEQFF
TRBJ2-7 TRBV29-1 . CSVEERSGREYEQYF
TRBJ1-1 TRBV29-1 . CSVEGRDGNTEAFF
TRBJ1-1 TRBV7-6 . CASSEGIPEAFF
TRBJ2-5 TRBV10-3 . CAISETRGSEETQYF
TRBJ1-1 TRBV6-2/TRBV6-3 . CASSFVRRDTEAFF
TRBJ2-1 TRBV6-4 . CASREGTYNEQFF
TRBJ2-7 TRBV4-3 . CASSPQGQGTPLEQYF
TRBJ1-6 TRBV15 . CATSRVPGDGNSPLHF
TRBJ2-3 TRBV29-1 . CSVVPPVASTDTQYF
TRBJ2-3 TRBV6-4 . CASSDLAGGSTDTQYF
TRBJ2-7 TRBV7-9 . CASSPPGQGFSGYEQYF
TRBJ2-5 TRBV3-1 . CASSPRGEAQETQYF
TRBJ2-7 TRBV20-1 . CSAKILAGGDYEQYF
TRBJ1-2 TRBV5-1 . CASSSDRTQANYGYTF
TRBJ2-7 TRBV20-1 . CSARGSRESTYEQYF
TRBJ2-2 TRBV7-7 . CASSFRFGETGELFF
TRBJ1-6 TRBV5-1 . CASSLGTDNSPLHF